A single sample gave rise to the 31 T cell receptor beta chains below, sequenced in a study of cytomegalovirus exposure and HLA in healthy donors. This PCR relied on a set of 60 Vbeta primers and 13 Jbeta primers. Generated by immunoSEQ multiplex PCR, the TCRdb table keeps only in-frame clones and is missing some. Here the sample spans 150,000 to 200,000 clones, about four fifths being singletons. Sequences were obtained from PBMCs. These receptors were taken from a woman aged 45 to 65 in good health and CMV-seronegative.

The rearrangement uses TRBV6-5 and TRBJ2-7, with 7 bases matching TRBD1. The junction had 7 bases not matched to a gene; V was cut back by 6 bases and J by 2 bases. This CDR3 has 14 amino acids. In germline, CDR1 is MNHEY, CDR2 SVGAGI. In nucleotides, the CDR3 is TGTGCCAGCAGCCCACAGGGGTTGACCTACGAGCAGTACTTC. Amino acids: CASSPQGLTYEQYF.

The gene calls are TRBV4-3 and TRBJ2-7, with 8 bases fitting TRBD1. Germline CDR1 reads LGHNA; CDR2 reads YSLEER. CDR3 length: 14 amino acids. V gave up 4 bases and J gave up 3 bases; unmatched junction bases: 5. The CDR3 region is CASSPWTGSYEQYF. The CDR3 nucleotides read TGCGCCAGCAGCCCGTGGACAGGGAGCTACGAGCAGTACTTC.

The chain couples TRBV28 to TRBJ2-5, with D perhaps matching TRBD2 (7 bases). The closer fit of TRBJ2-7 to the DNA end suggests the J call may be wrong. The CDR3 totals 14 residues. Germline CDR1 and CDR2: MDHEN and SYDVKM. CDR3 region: CASSPGGPPGEQYF. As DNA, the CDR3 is TGTGCCAGCAGTCCCGGGGGGCCTCCTGGCGAGCAGTACTTC.

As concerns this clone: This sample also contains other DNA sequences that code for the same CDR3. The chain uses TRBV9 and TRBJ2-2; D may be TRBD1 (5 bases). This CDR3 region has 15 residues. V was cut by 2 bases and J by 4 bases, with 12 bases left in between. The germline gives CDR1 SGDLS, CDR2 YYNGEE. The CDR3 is CASSVWQGGTGELFF. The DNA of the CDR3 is TGTGCCAGCAGCGTCTGGCAGGGTGGCACCGGGGAGCTGTTTTTT.

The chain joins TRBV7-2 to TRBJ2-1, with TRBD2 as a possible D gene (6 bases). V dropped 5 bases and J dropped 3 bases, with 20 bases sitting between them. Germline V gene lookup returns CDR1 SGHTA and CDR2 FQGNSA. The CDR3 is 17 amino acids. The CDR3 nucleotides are TGTGCCAGCAGCCCCGCAGGGCGGCTAGCGCTCTACAATGAGCAGTTCTTC. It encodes CASSPAGRLALYNEQFF.

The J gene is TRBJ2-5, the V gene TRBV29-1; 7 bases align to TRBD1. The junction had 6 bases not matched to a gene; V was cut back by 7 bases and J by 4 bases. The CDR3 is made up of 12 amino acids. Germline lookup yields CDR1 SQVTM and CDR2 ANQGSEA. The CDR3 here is CSARQGVETQYF. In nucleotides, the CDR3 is TGCAGCGCAAGACAGGGCGTAGAGACCCAGTACTTC.

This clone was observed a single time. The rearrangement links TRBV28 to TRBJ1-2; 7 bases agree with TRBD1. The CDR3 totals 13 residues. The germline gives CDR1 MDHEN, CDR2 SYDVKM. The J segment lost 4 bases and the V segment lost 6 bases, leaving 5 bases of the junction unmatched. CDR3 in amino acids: CASRQGQSYGYTF. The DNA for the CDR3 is TGTGCCAGCAGGCAGGGACAGAGCTATGGCTACACCTTC.

CDR3 bases: TGTGCCAGCAGCTCAAGCGGAACTGTAAGGGATACGCAGTATTTT. Translation: CASSSSGTVRDTQYF. The chain joins TRBV7-2 to TRBJ2-3; D may be TRBD2 (5 bases). The germline V gene has CDR1 SGHTA and CDR2 FQGNSA. This CDR3 is 15 amino acids long. V lost 4 bases and J lost 6, with 17 bases in between.

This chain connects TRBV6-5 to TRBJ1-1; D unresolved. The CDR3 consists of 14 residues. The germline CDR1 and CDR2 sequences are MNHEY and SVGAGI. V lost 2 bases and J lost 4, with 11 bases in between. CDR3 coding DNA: TGTGCCAGCAGTTACCGGGAGATGAGCACTGAAGCTTTCTTT. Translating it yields CASSYREMSTEAFF.

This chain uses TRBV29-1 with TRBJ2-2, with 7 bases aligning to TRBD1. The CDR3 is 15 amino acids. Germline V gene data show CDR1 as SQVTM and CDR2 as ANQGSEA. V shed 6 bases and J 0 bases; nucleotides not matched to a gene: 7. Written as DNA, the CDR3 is TGCAGCGTATCTCCCGGGACAGCGAACACCGGGGAGCTGTTTTTT. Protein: CSVSPGTANTGELFF.

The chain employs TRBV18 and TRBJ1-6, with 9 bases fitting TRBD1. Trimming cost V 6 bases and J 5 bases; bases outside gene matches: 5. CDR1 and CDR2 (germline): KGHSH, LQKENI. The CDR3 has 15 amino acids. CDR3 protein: CASSPRDRDNSPLHF. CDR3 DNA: TGTGCCAGCTCCCCCCGGGACAGGGATAATTCACCCCTCCACTTT.

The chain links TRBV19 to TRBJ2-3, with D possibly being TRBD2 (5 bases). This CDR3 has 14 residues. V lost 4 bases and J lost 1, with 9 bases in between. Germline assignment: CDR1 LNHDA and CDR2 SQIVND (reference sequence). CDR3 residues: CASSNRGRTDTQYF. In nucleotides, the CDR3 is TGTGCCAGTAGTAATCGGGGTCGCACAGATACGCAGTATTTT.

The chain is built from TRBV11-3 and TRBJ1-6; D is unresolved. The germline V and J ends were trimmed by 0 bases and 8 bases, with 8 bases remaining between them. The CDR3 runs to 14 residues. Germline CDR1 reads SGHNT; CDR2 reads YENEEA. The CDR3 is CASSLDGVDSPLHF. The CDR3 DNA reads TGTGCCAGCAGCTTAGACGGGGTGGATTCACCCCTCCACTTT.

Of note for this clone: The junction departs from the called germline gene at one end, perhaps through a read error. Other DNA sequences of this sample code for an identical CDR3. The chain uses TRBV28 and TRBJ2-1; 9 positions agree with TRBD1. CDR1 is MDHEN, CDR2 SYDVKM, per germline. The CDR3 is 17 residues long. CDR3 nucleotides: TGTGCAAGCAGTTCCGGAGGGACAGGGTCTGGTCTCAATGAGCAGTTCTTC. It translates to CASSSGGTGSGLNEQFF.

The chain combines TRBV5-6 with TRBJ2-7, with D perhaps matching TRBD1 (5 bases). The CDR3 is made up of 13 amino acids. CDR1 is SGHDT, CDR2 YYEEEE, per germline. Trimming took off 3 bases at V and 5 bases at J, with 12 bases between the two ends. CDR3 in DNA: TGTGCCAGCAGCTGGCAGGGTCTACACGAGCAGTACTTC. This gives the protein CASSWQGLHEQYF.

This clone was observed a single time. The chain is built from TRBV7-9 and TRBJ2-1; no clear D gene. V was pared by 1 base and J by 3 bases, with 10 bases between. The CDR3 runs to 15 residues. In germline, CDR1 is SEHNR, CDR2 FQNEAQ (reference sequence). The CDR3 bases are TGTGCCAGCAGCTTAGTGAGGCAGCGCTACAATGAGCAGTTCTTC. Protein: CASSLVRQRYNEQFF. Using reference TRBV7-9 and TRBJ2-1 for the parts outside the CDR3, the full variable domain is DTGVSQNPRHKITKRGQNVTFRCDPISEHNRLYWYRQTLGQGPEFLTYFQNEAQLEKSRLLSDRFSAERPKGSFSTLEIQRTEQGDSAMYLCASSLVRQRYNEQFFGPGTRLTVL.

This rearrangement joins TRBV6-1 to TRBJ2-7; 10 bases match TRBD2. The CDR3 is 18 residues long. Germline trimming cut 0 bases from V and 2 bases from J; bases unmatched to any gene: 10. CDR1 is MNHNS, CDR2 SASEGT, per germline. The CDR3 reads CASSEAPIGLADTYEQYF. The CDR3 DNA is TGTGCCAGCAGTGAAGCGCCAATTGGACTAGCGGATACCTACGAGCAGTACTTC.

This CDR3 reads CASSVEGATAGLAKNIQYF. CDR3 sequence (DNA): TGTGCCAGCAGCGTAGAGGGAGCTACAGCTGGACTAGCCAAAAACATTCAGTACTTC. The chain couples TRBV9 to TRBJ2-4; possible D gene TRBD2, 5 bases. The CDR3 has 19 amino acids. Germline V gene data show CDR1 as SGDLS and CDR2 as YYNGEE. Trimming took off 0 bases at V and 0 bases at J, with 19 bases between the two ends.

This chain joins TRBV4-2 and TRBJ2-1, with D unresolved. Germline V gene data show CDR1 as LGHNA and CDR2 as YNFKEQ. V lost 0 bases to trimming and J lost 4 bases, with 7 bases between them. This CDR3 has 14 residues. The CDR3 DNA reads TGTGCCAGCAGCCAAGATCGTCGGTACAATGAGCAGTTCTTC. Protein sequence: CASSQDRRYNEQFF.

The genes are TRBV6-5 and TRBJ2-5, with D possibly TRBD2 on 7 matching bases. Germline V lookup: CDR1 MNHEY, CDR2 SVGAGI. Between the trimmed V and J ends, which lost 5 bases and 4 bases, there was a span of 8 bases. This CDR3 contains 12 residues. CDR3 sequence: CASSRGGETQYF. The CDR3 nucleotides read TGTGCCAGCAGTAGGGGGGGAGAGACCCAGTACTTC.

CDR3 nucleotide sequence: TGTGCCAGCAGTTTCCGACAGAACACCGGGGAGCTGTTTTTT. Translation gives CASSFRQNTGELFF. The chain recombines TRBV28 with TRBJ2-2; no definite D call. Germline loops: CDR1 MDHEN, CDR2 SYDVKM. Trimming removed 3 bases from V and 1 base from J, with 6 bases in between. The CDR3 extends over 14 amino acids.

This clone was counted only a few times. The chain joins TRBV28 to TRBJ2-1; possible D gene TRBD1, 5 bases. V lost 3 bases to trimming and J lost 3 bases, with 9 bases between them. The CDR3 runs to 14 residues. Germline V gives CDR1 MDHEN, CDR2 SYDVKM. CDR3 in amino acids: CASSFLGVYNEQFF. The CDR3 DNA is TGTGCCAGCAGTTTCCTAGGGGTCTACAATGAGCAGTTCTTC.

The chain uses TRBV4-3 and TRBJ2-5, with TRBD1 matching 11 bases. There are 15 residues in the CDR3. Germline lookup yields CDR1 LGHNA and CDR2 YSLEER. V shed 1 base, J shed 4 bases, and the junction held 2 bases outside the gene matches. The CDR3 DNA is TGCGCCAGCAGCCAAGGGACAGGGGGCGCAGAGACCCAGTACTTC. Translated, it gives CASSQGTGGAETQYF.

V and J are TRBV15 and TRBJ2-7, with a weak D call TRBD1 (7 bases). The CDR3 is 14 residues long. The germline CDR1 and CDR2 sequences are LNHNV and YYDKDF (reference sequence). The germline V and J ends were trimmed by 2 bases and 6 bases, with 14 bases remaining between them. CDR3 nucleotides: TGTGCCACCAGCAGACCTCTCCAGGGGGGCGAGCAGTACTTC. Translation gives CATSRPLQGGEQYF. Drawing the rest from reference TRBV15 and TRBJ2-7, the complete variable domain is DAMVIQNPRYQVTQFGKPVTLSCSQTLNHNVMYWYQQKSSQAPKLLFHYYDKDFNNEADTPDNFQSRRPNTSFCFLDIRSPGLGDTAMYLCATSRPLQGGEQYFGPGTRLTVT.

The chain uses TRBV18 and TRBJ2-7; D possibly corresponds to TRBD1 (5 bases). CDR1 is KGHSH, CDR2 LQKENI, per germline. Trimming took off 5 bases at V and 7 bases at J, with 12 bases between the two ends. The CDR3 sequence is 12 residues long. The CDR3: CASSDGHMEQYF. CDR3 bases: TGTGCCAGCTCAGACGGACATATGGAGCAGTACTTC.

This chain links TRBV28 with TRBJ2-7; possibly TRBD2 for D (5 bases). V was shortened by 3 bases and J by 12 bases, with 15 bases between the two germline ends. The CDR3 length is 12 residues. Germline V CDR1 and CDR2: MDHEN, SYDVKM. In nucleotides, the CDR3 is TGTGCCAGCAGTTTGGTAGAGCGGAGACCGTACTTC. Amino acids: CASSLVERRPYF.

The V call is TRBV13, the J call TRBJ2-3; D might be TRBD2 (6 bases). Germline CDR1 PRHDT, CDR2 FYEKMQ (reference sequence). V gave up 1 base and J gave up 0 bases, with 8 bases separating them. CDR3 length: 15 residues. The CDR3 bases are TGTGCCAGCAGCTTAGATCGGGGGAGCACAGATACGCAGTATTTT. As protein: CASSLDRGSTDTQYF.

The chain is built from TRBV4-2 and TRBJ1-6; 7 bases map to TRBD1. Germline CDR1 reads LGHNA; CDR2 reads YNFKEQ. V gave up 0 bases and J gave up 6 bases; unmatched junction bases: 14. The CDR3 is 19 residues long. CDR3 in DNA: TGTGCCAGCAGCCAAGAACGGGACAGCCTGATTAAACCTAATTCACCCCTCCACTTT. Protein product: CASSQERDSLIKPNSPLHF.

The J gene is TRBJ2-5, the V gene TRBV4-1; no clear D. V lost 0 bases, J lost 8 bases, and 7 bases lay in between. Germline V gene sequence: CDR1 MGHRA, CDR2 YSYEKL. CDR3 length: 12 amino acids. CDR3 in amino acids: CASSQDRRTQYF. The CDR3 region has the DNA TGCGCCAGCAGCCAAGATAGAAGAACCCAGTACTTC.

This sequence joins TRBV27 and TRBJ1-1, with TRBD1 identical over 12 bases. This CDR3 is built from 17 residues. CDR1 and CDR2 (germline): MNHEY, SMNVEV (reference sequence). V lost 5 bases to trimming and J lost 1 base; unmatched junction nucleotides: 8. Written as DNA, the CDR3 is TGTGCCAGCAGTGGGGGGACAGGGGGCAGGGGGAACACTGAAGCTTTCTTT. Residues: CASSGGTGGRGNTEAFF.

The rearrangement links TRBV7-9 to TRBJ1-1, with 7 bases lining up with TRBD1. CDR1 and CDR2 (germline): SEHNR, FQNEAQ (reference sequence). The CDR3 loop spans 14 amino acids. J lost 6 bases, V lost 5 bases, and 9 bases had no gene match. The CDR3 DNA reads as TGTGCCAGCAGCGGAAGACAGGGTCGGGCTGAAGCTTTCTTT. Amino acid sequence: CASSGRQGRAEAFF.